This TCR beta chain was recovered during a study of neurological immune-mediated disorders. By frequency in the sample, this clonotype is medium-sized. CDR3 length equals 12 residues. Trimming cost V 4 bases and J 1 base, with 7 bases left between them. CDR1 is DFQATT, CDR2 SNEGSKA, per germline (reference sequence). TCRdb reprocessed the 5' RACE reads with MiXCR, giving one entry per CDR3 protein. Of tens of thousands of distinct CDR3 sequences in the sample, around a tenth were seen once. The genes are TRBV20-1 and TRBJ1-1; no firm D call. The TCR sequence derives from a woman between 25 and 40 years old with HTLV-1-associated myelopathy (HAM/TSP). The specimen sequenced was CD4+ T cells from blood. This chain's CDR3 is CSAKDGNTEAFF. The CDR3 DNA reads TGCAGTGCTAAGGACGGGAACACTGAAGCTTTCTTT.